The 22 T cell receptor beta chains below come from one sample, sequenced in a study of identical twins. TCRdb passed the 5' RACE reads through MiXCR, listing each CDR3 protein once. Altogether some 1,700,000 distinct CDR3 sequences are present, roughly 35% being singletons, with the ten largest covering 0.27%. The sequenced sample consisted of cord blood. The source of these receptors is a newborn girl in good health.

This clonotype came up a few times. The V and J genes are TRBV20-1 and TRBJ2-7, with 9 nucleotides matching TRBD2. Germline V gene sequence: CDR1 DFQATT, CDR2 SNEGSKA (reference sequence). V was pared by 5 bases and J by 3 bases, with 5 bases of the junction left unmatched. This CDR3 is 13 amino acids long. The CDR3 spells CSAGSGSNYEQYF. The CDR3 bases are TGCAGTGCTGGTAGCGGGAGTAACTACGAGCAGTACTTC.

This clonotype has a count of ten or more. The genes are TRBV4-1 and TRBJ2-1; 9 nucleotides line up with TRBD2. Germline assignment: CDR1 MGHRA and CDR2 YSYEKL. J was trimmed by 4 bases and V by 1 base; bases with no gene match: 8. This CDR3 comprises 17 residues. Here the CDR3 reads CASSQALWGLAYNEQFF. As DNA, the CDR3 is TGCGCCAGCAGCCAAGCTTTATGGGGACTAGCTTACAATGAGCAGTTCTTC.

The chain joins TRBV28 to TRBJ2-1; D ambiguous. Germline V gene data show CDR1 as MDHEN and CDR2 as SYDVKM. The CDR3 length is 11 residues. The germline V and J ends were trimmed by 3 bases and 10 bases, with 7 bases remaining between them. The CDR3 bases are TGTGCCAGCAGTTTGAGCGAAGAGCAGTTCTTC. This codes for CASSLSEEQFF.

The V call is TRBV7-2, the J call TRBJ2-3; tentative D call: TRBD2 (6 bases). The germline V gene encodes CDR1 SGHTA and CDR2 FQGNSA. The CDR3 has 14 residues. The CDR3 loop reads CASLSGGGTDTQYF. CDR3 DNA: TGTGCGTCCCTATCCGGGGGAGGCACAGATACGCAGTATTTT.

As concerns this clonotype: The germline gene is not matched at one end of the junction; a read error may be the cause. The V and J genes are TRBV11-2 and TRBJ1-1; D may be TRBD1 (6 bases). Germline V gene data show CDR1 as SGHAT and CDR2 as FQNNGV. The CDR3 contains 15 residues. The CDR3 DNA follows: TGTGCCTGCAGTACCAACAGGGTTTTAGGCACTGAAGCTTTCTTT. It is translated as CACSTNRVLGTEAFF.

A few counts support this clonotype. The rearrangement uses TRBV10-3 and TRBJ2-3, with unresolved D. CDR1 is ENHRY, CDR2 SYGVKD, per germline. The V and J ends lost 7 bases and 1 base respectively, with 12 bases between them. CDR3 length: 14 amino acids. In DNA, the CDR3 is TGTGCCATCACCCCCGGAAGGCGCACAGATACGCAGTATTTT. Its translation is CAITPGRRTDTQYF.

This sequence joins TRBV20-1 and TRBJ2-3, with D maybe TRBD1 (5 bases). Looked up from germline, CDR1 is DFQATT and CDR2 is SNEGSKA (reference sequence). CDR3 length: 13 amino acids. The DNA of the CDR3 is TGCGGGGCCCCGGTGGAACGGACCGATACGCAGTATTTT. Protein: CGAPVERTDTQYF.

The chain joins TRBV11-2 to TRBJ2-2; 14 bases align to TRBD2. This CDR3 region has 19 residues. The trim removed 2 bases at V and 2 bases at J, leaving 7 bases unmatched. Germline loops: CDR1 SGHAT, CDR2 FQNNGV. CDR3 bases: TGTGCCAGCAGCTTATTCGGGACTAGCGGGAGATCTAACACCGGGGAGCTGTTTTTT. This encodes CASSLFGTSGRSNTGELFF.

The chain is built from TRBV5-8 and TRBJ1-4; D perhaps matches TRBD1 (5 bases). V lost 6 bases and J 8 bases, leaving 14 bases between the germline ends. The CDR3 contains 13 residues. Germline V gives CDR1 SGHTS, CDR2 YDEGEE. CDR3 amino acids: CASKGRVMEKLFF. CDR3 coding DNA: TGTGCCAGCAAGGGGAGGGTAATGGAAAAACTGTTTTTT.

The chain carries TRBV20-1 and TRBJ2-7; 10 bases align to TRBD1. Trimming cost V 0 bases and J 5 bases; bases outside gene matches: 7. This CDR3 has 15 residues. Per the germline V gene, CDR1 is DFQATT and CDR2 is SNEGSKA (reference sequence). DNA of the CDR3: TGCAGTGCTAGAGATGTTGACAGGGGGCTTAACGAGCAGTACTTC. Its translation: CSARDVDRGLNEQYF.

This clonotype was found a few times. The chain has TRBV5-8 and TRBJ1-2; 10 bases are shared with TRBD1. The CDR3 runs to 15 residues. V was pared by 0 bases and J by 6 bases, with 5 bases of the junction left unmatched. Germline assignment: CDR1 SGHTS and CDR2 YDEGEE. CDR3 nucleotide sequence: TGTGCCAGCAGCTTGGTTTTTGGGACAGGGGATGGCTACACCTTC. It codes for CASSLVFGTGDGYTF.

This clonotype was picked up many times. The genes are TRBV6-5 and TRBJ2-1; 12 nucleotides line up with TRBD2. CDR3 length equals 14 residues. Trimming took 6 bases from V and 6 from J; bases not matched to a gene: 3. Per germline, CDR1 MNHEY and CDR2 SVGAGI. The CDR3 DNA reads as TGTGCCAGCAGAGGGACTAGCGGGCCCAATGAGCAGTTCTTC. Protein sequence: CASRGTSGPNEQFF.

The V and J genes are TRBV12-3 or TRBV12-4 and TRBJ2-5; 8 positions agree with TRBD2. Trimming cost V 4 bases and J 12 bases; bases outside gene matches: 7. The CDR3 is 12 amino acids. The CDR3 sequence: CASSYTSGGEYF. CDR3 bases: TGTGCCAGCAGTTATACTAGCGGTGGTGAGTACTTC.

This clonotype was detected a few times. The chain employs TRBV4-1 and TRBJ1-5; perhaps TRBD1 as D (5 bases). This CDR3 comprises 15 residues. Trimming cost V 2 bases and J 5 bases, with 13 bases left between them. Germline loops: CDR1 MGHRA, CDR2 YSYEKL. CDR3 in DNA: TGCGCCAGCAGCCAAAGGGGATCCGGGGATCAGCCCCAGCATTTT. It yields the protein CASSQRGSGDQPQHF.

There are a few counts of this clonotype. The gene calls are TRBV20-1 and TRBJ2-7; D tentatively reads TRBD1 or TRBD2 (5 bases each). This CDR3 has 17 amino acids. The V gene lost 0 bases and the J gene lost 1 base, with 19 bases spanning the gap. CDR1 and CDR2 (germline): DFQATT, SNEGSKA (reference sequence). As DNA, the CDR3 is TGCAGTGCTAGAGATGGGGGATGGGGAAGTTTGTCCTACGAGCAGTACTTC. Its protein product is CSARDGGWGSLSYEQYF.

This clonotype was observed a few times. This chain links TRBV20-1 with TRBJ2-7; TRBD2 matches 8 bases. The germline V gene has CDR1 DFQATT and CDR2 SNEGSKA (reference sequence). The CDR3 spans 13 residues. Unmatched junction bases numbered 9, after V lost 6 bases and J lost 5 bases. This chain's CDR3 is CSAQSGSSHEQYF. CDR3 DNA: TGCAGTGCCCAGAGCGGGAGCAGCCACGAGCAGTACTTC.

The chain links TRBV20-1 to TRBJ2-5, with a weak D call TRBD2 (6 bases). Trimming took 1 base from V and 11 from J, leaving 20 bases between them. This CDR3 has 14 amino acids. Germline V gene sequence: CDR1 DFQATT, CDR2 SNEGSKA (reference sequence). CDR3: CSARAGASYNEQYF. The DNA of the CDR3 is TGCAGTGCTAGAGCGGGAGCCTCCTACAATGAGCAGTACTTC.

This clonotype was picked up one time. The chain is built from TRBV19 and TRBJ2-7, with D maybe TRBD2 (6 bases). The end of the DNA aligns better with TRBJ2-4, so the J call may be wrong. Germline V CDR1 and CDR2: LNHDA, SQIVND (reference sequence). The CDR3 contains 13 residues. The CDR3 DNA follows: TGTGCCAGTAGTGGGGGAGGCGCAAACATTCAGTACTTC. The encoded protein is CASSGGGANIQYF.

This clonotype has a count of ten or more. The CDR3 spells CSGTSSPDTQYF. The CDR3, as DNA: TGCAGCGGGACTAGCTCTCCAGATACGCAGTATTTT. The V call is TRBV29-1, the J call TRBJ2-3; 8 bases are shared with TRBD2. Unmatched junction bases numbered 4, after V lost 7 bases and J lost 4 bases. The CDR3 has 12 residues. CDR1 and CDR2 (germline): SQVTM, ANQGSEA.

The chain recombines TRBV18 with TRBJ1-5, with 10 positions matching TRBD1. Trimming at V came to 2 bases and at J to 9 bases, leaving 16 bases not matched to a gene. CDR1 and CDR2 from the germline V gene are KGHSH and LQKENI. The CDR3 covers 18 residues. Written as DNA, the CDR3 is TGTGCCAGCTCACCAACCGGGACAGGGGCCTATCCCATCAGGCCCCAGCATTTT. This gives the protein CASSPTGTGAYPIRPQHF.

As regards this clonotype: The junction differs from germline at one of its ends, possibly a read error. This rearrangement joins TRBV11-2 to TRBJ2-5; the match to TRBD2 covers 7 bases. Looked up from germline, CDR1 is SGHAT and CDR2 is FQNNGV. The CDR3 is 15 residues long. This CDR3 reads CASSLRASGVNEQYF. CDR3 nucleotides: TGTGCCAGCAGCTTAAGGGCTAGCGGTGTGAATGAGCAGTACTTT. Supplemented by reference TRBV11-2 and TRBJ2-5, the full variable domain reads EAGVAQSPRYKIIEKRQSVAFWCNPISGHATLYWYQQILGQGPKLLIQFQNNGVVDDSQLPKDRFSAERLKGVDSTLKIQPAKLEDSAVYLCASSLRASGVNEQYFGPGTRLLVL.

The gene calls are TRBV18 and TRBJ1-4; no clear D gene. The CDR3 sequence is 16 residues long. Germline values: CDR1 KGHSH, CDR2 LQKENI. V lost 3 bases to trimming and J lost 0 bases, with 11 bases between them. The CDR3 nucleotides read TGTGCCAGCTCACCTCTTGCAGCCGCAACTAATGAAAAACTGTTTTTT. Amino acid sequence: CASSPLAAATNEKLFF. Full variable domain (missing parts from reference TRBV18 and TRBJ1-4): NAGVMQNPRHLVRRRGQEARLRCSPMKGHSHVYWYRQLPEEGLKFMVYLQKENIIDESGMPKERFSAEFPKEGPSILRIQQVVRGDSAAYFCASSPLAAATNEKLFFGSGTQLSVL.